This T cell receptor (beta chain) appears in the sequencing data of a study of human T cells and chemical hapten exposure. Time point in this sample: patch test 1, 2 weeks after DPC sensitization. Stated treatment: therapeutic diphenylcyclopropenone sensitization with weekly scalp DPC. MiXCR, run by TCRdb on the RACE reads, gives a single entry per CDR3 protein. Of more than 65,000 distinct CDR3 sequences listed, about a tenth are singletons. This sequence originates from a woman aged 50 to 60 with alopecia areata. Some clones in this sample may be carry-over from other donors' samples. Material: whole blood, obtained in connection with sensitization to the hapten diphenylcyclopropenone (DPC).

The CDR3 sequence: CASSPWTSGSPEQYF. The CDR3 DNA reads as TGTGCCAGCAGCCCCTGGACTAGCGGGAGCCCCGAGCAGTACTTC. The J gene is TRBJ2-7, the V gene TRBV7-2; TRBD2 aligns across 13 bases. CDR3 size: 15 residues. Germline-derived CDR1 and CDR2 are SGHTA and FQGNSA. The junction had 7 bases not matched to a gene; V was cut back by 5 bases and J by 6 bases.